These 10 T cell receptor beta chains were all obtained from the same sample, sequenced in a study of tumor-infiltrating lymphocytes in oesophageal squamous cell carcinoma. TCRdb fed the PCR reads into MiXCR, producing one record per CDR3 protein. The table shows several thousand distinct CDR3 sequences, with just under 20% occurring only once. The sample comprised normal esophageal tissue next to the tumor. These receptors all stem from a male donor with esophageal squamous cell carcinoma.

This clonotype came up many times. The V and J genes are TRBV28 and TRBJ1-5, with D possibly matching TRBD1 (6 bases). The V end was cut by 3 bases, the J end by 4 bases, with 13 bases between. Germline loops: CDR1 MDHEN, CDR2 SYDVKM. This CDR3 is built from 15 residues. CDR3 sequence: CASSFLQGSNQPQHF. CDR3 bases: TGTGCCAGCAGTTTTCTGCAGGGGTCGAATCAGCCCCAGCATTTT. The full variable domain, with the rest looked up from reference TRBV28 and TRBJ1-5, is DVKVTQSSRYLVKRTGEKVFLECVQDMDHENMFWYRQDPGLGLRLIYFSYDVKMKEKGDIPEGYSVSREKKERFSLILESASTNQTSMYLCASSFLQGSNQPQHFGDGTRLSIL.

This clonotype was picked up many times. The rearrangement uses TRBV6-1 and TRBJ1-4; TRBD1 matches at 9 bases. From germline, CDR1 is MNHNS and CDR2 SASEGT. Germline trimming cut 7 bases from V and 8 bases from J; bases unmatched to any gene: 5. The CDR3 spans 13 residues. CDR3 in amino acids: CASTNRGQEKLFF. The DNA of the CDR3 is TGTGCCAGCACTAACAGGGGGCAAGAAAAACTGTTTTTT.

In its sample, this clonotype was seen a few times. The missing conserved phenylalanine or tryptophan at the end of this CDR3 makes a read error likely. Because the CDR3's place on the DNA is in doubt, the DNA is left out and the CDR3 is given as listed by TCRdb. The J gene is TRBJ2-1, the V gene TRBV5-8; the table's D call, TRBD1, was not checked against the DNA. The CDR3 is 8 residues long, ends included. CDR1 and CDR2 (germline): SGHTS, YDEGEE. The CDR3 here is CASSLEGT.

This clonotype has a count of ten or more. The CDR3 DNA follows: TGTGCCAGCAGCCGGGGTGGGGGCGCAGGATACGAGCAGTACTTC. Amino acid sequence: CASSRGGGAGYEQYF. The chain is built from TRBV5-5 and TRBJ2-1, with a weak D call TRBD1 (6 bases). The J call is uncertain, as TRBJ2-7 better fits the DNA end. The germline V gene has CDR1 SGHKS and CDR2 YYEKEE (reference sequence). The CDR3 length is 15 residues.

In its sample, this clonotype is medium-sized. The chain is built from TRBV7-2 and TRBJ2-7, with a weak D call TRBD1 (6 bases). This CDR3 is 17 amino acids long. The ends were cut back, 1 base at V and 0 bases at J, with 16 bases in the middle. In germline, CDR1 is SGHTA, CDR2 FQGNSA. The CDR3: CASSLEIWRQDSYEQYF. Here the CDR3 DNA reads TGTGCCAGCAGCTTAGAGATATGGCGACAGGACTCCTACGAGCAGTACTTC.

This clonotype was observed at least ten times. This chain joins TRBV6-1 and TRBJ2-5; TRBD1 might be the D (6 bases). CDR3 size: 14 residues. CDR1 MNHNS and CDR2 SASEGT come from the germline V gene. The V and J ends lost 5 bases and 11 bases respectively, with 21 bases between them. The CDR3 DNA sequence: TGTGCCAGCAGTTTAACAGGGCGCGACAATGAGCAGTACTTC. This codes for CASSLTGRDNEQYF.

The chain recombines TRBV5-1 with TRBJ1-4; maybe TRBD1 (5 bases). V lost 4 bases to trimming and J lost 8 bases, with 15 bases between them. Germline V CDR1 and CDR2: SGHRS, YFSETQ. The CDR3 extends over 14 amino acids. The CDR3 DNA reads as TGCGCCAGCAGCGCCAGGGTTTCGGGAGAAAAACTGTTTTTT. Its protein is CASSARVSGEKLFF.

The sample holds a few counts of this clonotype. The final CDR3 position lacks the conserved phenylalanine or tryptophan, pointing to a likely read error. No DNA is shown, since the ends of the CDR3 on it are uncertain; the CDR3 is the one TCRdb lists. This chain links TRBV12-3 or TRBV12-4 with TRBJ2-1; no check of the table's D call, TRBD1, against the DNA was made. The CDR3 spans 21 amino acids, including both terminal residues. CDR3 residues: CASSSTQNRVEWFNYGYTFGS.

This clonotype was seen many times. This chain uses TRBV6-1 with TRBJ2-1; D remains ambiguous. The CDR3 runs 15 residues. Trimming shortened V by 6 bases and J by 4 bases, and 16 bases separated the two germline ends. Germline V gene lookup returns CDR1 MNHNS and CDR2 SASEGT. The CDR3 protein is CASSSTNSRYNEQFF. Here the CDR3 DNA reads TGTGCCAGCAGCTCCACAAATTCTAGATACAATGAGCAGTTCTTC.

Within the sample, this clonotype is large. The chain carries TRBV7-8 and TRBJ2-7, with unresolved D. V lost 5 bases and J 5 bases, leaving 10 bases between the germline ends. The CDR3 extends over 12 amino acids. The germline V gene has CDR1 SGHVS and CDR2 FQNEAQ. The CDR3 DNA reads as TGTGCCAGCAGCAAAAACCTTAACGAGCAGTACTTC. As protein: CASSKNLNEQYF.